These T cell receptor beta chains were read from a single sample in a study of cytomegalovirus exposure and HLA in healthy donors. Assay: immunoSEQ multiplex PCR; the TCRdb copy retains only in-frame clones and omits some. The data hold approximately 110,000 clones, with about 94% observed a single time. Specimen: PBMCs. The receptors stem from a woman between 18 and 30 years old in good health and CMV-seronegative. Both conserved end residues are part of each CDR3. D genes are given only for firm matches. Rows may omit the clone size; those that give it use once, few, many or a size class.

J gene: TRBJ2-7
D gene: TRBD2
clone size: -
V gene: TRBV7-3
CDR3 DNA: TGTGCCAGCAGCTTAACCCTAGCGGGAGGCCCCTACGAGCAGTACTTC
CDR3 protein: CASSLTLAGGPYEQYF

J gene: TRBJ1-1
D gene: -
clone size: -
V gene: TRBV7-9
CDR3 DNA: TGTGCCAGCAGCGCTAGGTGGGAAGCTTTCTTT
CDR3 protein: CASSARWEAFF

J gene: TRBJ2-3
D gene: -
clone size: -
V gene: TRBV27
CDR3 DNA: TGTGCCAGCATGCAGTTTTTTGTTTCCGGGGAAGTCACAGATACGCAGTATTTT
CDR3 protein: CASMQFFVSGEVTDTQYF

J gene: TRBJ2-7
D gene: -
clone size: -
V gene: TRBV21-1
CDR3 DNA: TGTGCCAGCAGCAACGGGAGGGGGGCGCGGGCCTACGAGCAGTACTTC
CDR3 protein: CASSNGRGARAYEQYF

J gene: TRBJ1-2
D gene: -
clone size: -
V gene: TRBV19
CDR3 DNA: TGTGCCAGTAGTATATTCTGGACAAGGGAAGCTAACTATGGCTACACCTTC
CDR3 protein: CASSIFWTREANYGYTF

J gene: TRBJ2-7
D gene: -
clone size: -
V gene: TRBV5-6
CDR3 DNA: TGTGCCAGCAGCTTGCTATCCGAGCAGTACTTC
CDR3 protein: CASSLLSEQYF

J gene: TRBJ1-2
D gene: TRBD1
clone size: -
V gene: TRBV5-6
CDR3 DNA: TGTGCCAGCAGCACAGACAGGGCCTATGGCTACACCTTC
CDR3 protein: CASSTDRAYGYTF

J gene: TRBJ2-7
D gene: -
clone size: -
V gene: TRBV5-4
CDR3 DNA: TGTGCCAGCAGCACGCGCCAGACAGGTACCTACGAGCAGTACTTC
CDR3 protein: CASSTRQTGTYEQYF

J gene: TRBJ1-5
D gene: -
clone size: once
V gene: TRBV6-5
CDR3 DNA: TGTGCCAGCAGGTGGAGTTTAGACCAGCCCCAGCATTTT
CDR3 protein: CASRWSLDQPQHF

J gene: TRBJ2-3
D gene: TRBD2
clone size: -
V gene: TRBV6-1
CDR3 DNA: TGTGCCATCTCTAGCGGGGGGGGCACAGATACGCAGTATTTT
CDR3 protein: CAISSGGGTDTQYF

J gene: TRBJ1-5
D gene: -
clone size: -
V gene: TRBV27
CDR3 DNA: TGTGCCAGCAGTTACAGGGAGGGGAAACAGCCCCAGCATTTT
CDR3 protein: CASSYREGKQPQHF

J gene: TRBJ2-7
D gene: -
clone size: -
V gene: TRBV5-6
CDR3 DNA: TGTGCCAGCAGTCCGGTGGGGGGAAGGCTCGAGCAGTACTTC
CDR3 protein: CASSPVGGRLEQYF

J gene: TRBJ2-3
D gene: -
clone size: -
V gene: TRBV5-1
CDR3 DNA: TGCGCCAGCAGCTCGTTCGAGCGGAGCGCAGATACGCAGTATTTT
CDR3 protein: CASSSFERSADTQYF

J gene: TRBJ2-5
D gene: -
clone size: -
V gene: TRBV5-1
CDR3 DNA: TGCGCCAGCAGCTCAAAAACAGGGATGGAGACCCAGTACTTC
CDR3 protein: CASSSKTGMETQYF

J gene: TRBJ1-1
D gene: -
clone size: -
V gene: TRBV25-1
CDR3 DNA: TGTGCCAGCAGTTTGTCGAACAGGCCCACTGAAGCTTTCTTT
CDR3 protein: CASSLSNRPTEAFF

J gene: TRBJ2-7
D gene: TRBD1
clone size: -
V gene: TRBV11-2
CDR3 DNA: TGTGCCAGCAGCCCAGGTATGGGACAGGACTCCTACGAGCAGTACTTC
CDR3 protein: CASSPGMGQDSYEQYF

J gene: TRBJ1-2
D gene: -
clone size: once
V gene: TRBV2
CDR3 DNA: TGTGCCAGCAGTGGGGGACAATTCCCCGGCTACACCTTC
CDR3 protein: CASSGGQFPGYTF

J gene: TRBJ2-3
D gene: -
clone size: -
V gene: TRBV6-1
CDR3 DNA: TGTGCCAGCAGTGAATTCGCGGGTTCCACAGATACGCAGTATTTT
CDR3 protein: CASSEFAGSTDTQYF

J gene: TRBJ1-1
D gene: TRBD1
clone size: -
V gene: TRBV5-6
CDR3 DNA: TGTGCCAGCAGCGTACAGGGGACCGAGAACACTGAAGCTTTCTTT
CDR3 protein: CASSVQGTENTEAFF

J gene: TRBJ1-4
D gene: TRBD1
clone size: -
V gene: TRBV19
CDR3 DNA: TGTGCCAGTAGTTCCGGACAGGAATATGAAAAACTGTTTTTT
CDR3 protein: CASSSGQEYEKLFF

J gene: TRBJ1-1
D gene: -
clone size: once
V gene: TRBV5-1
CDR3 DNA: TGCGCCAGCAGTGACAGGCTTAACACTGAAGCTTTCTTT
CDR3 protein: CASSDRLNTEAFF

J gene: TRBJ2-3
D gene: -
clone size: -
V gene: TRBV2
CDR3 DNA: TGTGCCAGCAGTGAGGGCAGGGTCGCAGATACGCAGTATTTT
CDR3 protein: CASSEGRVADTQYF

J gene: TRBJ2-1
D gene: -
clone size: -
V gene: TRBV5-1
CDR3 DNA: TGCGCCAGCAGCTTGGAGCGTCATGAGCAGTTCTTC
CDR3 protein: CASSLERHEQFF

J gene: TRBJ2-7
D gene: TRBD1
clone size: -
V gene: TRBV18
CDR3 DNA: TGTGCCAGCTCACCGGGACAGGGCGGGAGCGAGCAGTACTTC
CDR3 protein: CASSPGQGGSEQYF

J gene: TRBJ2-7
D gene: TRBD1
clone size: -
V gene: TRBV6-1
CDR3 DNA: TGTGCCAGCAGTCAAGGGGGCCCCGCTTACGAGCAGTACTTC
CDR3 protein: CASSQGGPAYEQYF

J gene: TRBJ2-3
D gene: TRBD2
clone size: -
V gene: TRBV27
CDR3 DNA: TGTGCCAGCAGCATCGGGACTAGCGCCAGCACAGATACGCAGTATTTT
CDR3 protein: CASSIGTSASTDTQYF

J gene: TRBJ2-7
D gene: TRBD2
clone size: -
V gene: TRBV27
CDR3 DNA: TGTGCCAGCAGTACCTTATCACTAGCGCAGTCCTACGAGCAGTACTTC
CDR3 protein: CASSTLSLAQSYEQYF

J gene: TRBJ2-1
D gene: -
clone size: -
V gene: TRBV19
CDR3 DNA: TGTGCCAGTAAAAAAGCGCATAGCTACAATGAGCAGTTCTTC
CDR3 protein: CASKKAHSYNEQFF

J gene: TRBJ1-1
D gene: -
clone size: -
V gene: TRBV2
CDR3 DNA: TGTGCCAGATATACAGGGAACACTGAAGCTTTCTTT
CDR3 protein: CARYTGNTEAFF

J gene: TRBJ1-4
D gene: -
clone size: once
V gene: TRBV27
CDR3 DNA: TGTGCCAGCATGGGCTGGCAGACTAATGAAAAACTGTTTTTT
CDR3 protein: CASMGWQTNEKLFF

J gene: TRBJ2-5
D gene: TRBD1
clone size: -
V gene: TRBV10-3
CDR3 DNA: TGTGCCATCAGTGAGTCCTCGACAGGGGCAGGGGAGACCCAGTACTTC
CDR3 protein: CAISESSTGAGETQYF

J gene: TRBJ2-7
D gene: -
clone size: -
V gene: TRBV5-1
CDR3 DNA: TGCGCCAGCAGTAAGGACAGATTAATGTACGAGCAGTACTTC
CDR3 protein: CASSKDRLMYEQYF

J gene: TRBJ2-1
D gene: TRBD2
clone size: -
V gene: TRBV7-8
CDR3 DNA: TGTGCCAGCAGCTTAGCGAGGGTAGCGGGGGACAATGAGCAGTTCTTC
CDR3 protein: CASSLARVAGDNEQFF

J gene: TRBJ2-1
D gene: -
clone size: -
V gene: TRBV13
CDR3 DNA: TGTGCCAGCAGCTTGGGCCCACGCATAAGCTCCTACAATGAGCAGTTCTTC
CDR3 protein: CASSLGPRISSYNEQFF

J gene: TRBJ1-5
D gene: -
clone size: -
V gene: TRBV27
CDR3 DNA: TGTGCCAGCGCCGGGGGACGGGGCAATCAGCCCCAGCATTTT
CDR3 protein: CASAGGRGNQPQHF

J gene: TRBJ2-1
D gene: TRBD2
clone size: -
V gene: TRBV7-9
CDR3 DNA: TGTGCCAGCAGCCCAATGACTAGCGCTTTGTACAATGAGCAGTTCTTC
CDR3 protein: CASSPMTSALYNEQFF

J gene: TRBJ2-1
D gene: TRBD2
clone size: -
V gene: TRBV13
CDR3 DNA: TGTGCCAGCGGGCTAGCGGGGGGATACTCCTACAATGAGCAGTTCTTC
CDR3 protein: CASGLAGGYSYNEQFF

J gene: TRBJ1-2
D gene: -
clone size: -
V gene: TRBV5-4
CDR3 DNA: TGTGCCAGCAGCCCCGCCGGGGAGGAGGGCTACACCTTC
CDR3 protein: CASSPAGEEGYTF

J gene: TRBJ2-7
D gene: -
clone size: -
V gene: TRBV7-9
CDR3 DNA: TGTGCCAGCAGCTTAGCCTCCAGAAACGAGCAGTACTTC
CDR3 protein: CASSLASRNEQYF

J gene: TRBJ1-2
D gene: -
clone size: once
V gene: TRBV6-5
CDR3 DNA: TGTGCCAGCAGTCCTACAGCTACAAGCGGCTATGGCTACACCTTC
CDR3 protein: CASSPTATSGYGYTF

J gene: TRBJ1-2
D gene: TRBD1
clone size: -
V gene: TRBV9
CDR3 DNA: TGTGCCAGCAGCGTAGATGGACAGGGGGACTATGGCTACACCTTC
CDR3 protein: CASSVDGQGDYGYTF

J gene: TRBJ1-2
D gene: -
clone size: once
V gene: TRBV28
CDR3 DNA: TGTGCCAGCAGTGGGCGTTATGGCTACACCTTC
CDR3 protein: CASSGRYGYTF

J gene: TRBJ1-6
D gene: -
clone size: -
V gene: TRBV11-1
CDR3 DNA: TGTGCCAGCAGCCAACGGAGGGGACGGGGGGATTCACCCCTCCACTTT
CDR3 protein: CASSQRRGRGDSPLHF

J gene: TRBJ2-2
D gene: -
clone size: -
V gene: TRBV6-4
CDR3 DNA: TGTGCCAGCAGTGACTCCACAGGGCGAGCCGGGGAGCTGTTTTTT
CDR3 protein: CASSDSTGRAGELFF

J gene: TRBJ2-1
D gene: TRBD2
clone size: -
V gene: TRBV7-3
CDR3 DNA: TGTGCCAGCAGCTTAAGGCGGGGCGCGGGGGGTGAGCAGTTCTTC
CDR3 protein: CASSLRRGAGGEQFF

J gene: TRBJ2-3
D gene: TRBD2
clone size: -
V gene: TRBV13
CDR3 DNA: TGTGCCAGCAGCCCCCGACTAGCTAGTAGCACAGATACGCAGTATTTT
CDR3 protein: CASSPRLASSTDTQYF

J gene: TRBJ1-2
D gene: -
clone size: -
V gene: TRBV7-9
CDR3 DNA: TGTGCCAGCAGCCTGGGACTGACCTATGGCTACACCTTC
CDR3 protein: CASSLGLTYGYTF

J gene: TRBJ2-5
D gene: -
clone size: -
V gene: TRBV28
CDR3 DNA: TGTGCCAGCAGTTTTCGGTGGGCGGAGACCCAGTACTTC
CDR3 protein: CASSFRWAETQYF